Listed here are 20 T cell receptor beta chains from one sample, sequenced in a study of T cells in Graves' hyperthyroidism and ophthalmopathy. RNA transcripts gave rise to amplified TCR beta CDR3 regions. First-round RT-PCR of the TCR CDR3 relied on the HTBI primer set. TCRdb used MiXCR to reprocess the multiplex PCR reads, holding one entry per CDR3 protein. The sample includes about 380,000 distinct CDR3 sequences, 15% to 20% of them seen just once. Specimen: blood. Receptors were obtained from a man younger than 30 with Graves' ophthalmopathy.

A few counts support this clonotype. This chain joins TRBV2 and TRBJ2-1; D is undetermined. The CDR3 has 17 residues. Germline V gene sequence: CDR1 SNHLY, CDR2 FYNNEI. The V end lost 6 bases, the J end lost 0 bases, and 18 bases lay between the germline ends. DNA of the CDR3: TGTGCCAGCAGCGACAATTCTAGGGCTAGCTCCTACAATGAGCAGTTCTTC. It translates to CASSDNSRASSYNEQFF.

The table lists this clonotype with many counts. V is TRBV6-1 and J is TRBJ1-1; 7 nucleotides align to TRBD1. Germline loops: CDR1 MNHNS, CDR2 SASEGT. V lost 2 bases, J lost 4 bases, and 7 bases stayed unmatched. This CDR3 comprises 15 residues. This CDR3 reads CASSENTGVITEAFF. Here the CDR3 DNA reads TGTGCCAGCAGTGAAAACACAGGGGTTATCACTGAAGCTTTCTTT.

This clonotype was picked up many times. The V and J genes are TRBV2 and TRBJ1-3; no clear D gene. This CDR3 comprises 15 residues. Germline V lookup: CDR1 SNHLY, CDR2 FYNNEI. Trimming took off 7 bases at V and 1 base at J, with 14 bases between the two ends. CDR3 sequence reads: CASTPVPGSGNTIYF. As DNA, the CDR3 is TGTGCCAGCACCCCCGTTCCGGGTTCTGGAAACACCATATATTTT.

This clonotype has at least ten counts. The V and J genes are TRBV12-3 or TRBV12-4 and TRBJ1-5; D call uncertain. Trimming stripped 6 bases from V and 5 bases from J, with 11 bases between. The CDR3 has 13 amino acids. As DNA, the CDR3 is TGTGCCAGCAGATTTAGCGGGGATCAGCCCCAGCATTTT. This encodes CASRFSGDQPQHF.

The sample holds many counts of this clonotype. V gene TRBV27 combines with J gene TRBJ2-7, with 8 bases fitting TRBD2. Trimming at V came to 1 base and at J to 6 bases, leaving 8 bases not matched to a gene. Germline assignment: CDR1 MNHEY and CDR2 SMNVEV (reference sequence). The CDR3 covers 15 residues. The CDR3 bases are TGTGCCAGCAGTTTATTGGCGGGGGGTTCGAGCGAGCAGTACTTC. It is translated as CASSLLAGGSSEQYF.

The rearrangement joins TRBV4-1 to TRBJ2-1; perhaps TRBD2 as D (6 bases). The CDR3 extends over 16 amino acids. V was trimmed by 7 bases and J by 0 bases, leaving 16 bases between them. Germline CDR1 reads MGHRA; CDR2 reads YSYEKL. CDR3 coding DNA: TGCGCCAGCACTTCGACACGGGGGAGCTCCTACAATGAGCAGTTCTTC. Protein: CASTSTRGSSYNEQFF.

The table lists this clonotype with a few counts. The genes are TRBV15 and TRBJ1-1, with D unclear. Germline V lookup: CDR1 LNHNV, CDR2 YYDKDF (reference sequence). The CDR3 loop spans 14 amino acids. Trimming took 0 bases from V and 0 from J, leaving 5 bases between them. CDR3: CATSRDQLNTEAFF. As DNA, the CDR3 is TGTGCCACCAGCAGAGATCAGTTGAACACTGAAGCTTTCTTT.

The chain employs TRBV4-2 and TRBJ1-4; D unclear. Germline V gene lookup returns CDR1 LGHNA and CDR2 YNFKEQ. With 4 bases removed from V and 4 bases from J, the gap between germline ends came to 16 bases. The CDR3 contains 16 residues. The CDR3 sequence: CASSRETGPNNEKLFF. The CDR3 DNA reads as TGTGCCAGCAGCCGGGAAACCGGGCCTAATAATGAAAAACTGTTTTTT.

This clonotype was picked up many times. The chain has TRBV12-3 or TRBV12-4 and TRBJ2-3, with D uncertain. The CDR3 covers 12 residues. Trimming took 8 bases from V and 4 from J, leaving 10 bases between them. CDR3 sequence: CASSPPADTQYF. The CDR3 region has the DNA TGTGCCAGCTCACCACCCGCAGATACGCAGTATTTT.

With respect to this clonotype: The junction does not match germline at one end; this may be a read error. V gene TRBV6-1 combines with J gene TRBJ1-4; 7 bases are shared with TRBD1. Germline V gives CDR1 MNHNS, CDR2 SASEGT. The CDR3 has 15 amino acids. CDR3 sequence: CASSEDRARGEKLFF. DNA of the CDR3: TGTGCCAGCAGCGAAGACAGGGCCAGGGGTGAAAAACTGTTTTTT.

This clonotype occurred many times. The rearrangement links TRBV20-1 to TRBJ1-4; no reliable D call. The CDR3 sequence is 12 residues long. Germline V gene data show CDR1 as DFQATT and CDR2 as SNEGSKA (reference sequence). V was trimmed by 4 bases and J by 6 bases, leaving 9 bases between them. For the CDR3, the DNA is TGCAGTGCTACCGGGAGGGATGAAAAACTGTTTTTT. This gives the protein CSATGRDEKLFF.

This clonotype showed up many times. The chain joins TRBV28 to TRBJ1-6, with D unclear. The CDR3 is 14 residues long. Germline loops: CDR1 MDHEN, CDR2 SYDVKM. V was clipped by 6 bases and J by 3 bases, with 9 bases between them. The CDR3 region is CASRPGYYNSPLHF. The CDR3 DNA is TGTGCCAGCAGACCAGGCTACTATAATTCACCCCTCCACTTT.

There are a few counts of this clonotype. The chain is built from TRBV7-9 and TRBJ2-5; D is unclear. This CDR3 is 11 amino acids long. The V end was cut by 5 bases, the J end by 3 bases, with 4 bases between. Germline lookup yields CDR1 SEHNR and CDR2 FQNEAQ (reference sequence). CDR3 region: CASSTEETQYF. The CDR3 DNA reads TGTGCCAGCAGCACAGAAGAGACCCAGTACTTC.

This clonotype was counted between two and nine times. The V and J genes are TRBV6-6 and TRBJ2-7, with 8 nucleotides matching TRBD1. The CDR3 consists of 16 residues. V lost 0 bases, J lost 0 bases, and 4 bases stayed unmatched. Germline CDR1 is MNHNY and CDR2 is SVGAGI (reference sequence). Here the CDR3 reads CASSYSGTGGSYEQYF. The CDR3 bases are TGTGCCAGCAGTTACTCCGGGACAGGTGGCTCCTACGAGCAGTACTTC.

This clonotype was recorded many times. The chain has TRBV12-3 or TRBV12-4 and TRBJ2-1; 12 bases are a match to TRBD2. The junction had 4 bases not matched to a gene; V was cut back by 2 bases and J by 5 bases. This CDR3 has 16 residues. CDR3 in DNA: TGTGCCAGCAGTTTAAATGGACTAGCGGGGAACAATGAGCAGTTCTTC. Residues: CASSLNGLAGNNEQFF.

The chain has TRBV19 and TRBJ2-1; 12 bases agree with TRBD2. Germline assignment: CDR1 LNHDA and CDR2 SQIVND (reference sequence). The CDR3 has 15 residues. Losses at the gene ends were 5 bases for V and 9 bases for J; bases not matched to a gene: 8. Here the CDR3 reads CASSHSSGGGFEQFF. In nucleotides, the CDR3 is TGTGCCAGTAGTCATTCTAGCGGGGGGGGGTTTGAGCAGTTCTTC.

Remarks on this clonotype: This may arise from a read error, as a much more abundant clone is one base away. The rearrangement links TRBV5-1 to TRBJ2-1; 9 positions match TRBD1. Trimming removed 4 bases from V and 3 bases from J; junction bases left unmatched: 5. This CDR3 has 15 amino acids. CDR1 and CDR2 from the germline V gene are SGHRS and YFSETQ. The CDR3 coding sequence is TGCGCCAGCAGCGACAGGGGGGCCTTCTACAATGAGCAGTTCTTC. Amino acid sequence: CASSDRGAFYNEQFF.

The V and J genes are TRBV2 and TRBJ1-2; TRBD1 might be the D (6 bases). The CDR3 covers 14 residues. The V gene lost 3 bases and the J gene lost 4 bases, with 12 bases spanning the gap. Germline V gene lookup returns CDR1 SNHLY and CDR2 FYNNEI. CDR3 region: CASSEAGGGYGYTF. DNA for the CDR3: TGTGCCAGCAGTGAGGCCGGGGGCGGCTATGGCTACACCTTC.

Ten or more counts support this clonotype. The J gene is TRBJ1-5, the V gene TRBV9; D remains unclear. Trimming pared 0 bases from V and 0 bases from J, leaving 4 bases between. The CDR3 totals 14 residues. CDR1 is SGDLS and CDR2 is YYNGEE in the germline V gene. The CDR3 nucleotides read TGTGCCAGCAGCGTAGAGGGTAGCAATCAGCCCCAGCATTTT. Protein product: CASSVEGSNQPQHF.

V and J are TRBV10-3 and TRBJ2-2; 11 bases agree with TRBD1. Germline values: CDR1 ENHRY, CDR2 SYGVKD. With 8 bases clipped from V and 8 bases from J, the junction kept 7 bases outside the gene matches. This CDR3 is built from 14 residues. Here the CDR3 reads CAIPGQGGTGELFF. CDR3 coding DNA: TGTGCCATCCCGGGACAGGGGGGCACAGGGGAGCTGTTTTTT.